This TCR beta chain emerged from a study of cytomegalovirus exposure and HLA in healthy donors. Overall study findings and caveats: Association of a missense DCLRE1C variant with TCR beta V- and J-gene trimming was reported in a later analysis. DRB1 had the most TCR associations and HLA-C the fewest, a later analysis found, with rates varying by HLA locus.

Both 60 Vbeta primers and 13 Jbeta primers went into the PCR. TCRdb's table, derived via immunoSEQ multiplex PCR, lists solely in-frame clones and lacks some. The profile shows about 150,000 clones, 79% of them singletons. Every donor was a healthy person donating bone marrow. The CDR3 is 15 amino acids. V lost 4 bases to trimming and J lost 4 bases; unmatched junction nucleotides: 4. CDR1 MRHNA and CDR2 SNTAGT come from the germline V gene. For this clone: The antigen remains undetermined.

This sequence was found in a human donor in good health. The gene calls are TRBV6-4 and TRBJ2-1; TRBD2 aligns across 10 bases. Sequencing was carried out using PBMCs. CDR3 amino acids: CASSATSGDYNEQFF. The CDR3 coding sequence is TGTGCCAGCAGTGCCACTAGCGGGGATTACAATGAGCAGTTCTTC.